This T cell receptor beta chain was captured in a study of shared clonotypes between healthy human individuals. The method was immunoSEQ multiplex PCR; TCRdb's version includes in-frame clones alone and lacks a portion of them. The sample has approximately 2.3 million clones, approximately 95% seen once. Source material: naive CD4+ T cells from PBMCs. The subset denotes: CD45RA+ positively selected. This TCR came from a man aged 18 to 29 in good health. Some clones in this sample may be carry-over from other donors' samples.

As DNA, the CDR3 is TGTGCCCGCGCGGATAACTATGGCTACACCTTC. Protein product: CARADNYGYTF. The chain employs TRBV6-4 and TRBJ1-2; D remains unclear. The CDR3 consists of 11 residues. Germline V gene sequence: CDR1 MRHNA, CDR2 SNTAGT. V gave up 11 bases and J gave up 1 base, with 8 bases separating them.